This is a list of T cell receptor beta chains from one sample in a study of blood T cell repertoires in COVID-19. Clones were sequenced by immunoSEQ multiplex PCR, and TCRdb holds only the in-frame ones, with some missing. The sample has under 300,000 clones; 86% are singletons. The sample comprised peripheral blood. Receptors were obtained from a man older than 75 with acute or convalescent COVID-19. Each CDR3 is given with its conserved first and last residue. D genes are given only for firm matches. Not all rows give a size; the values are once, few, many and, for expanded clones, a class.

V gene: TRBV11-2; D gene: .; J gene: TRBJ2-1; clone size: .; CDR3 DNA: TGTGCCAGCAGCTTAGCGGTGTTCTACAATGAGCAGTTCTTC; CDR3 protein: CASSLAVFYNEQFF
V gene: TRBV4-1; D gene: .; J gene: TRBJ2-7; clone size: .; CDR3 DNA: TGCGCCAGCAGCCTCGTACAGGGAATCCCCTACGAGCAGTACTTC; CDR3 protein: CASSLVQGIPYEQYF
V gene: TRBV4-1; D gene: .; J gene: TRBJ2-5; clone size: .; CDR3 DNA: TGCGCCAGCAGCCAAGTTGAAGGGAGGAGGGAGACCCAGTACTTC; CDR3 protein: CASSQVEGRRETQYF
V gene: TRBV7-3; D gene: TRBD1; J gene: TRBJ2-7; clone size: .; CDR3 DNA: TGTGCCAGCAGCCCGACAGGGATTAACGAGCAGTACTTC; CDR3 protein: CASSPTGINEQYF
V gene: TRBV4-1; D gene: TRBD1; J gene: TRBJ2-7; clone size: .; CDR3 DNA: TGCGCCAGCAGCCAAGGGACAGGGACGATCTACGAGCAGTACTTC; CDR3 protein: CASSQGTGTIYEQYF
V gene: TRBV29-1; D gene: TRBD1; J gene: TRBJ1-4; clone size: once; CDR3 DNA: TGCAGCGCCGTCAGCGAGGGACAGGGCTATGAAAAACTGTTTTTT; CDR3 protein: CSAVSEGQGYEKLFF
V gene: TRBV6-2/TRBV6-3; D gene: TRBD1; J gene: TRBJ1-2; clone size: .; CDR3 DNA: TGTGCCAGCAGTCCCGGGGACAGGGGGCGGCATGGCTACACCTTC; CDR3 protein: CASSPGDRGRHGYTF
V gene: TRBV5-1; D gene: .; J gene: TRBJ2-3; clone size: .; CDR3 DNA: TGCGCCAGCAAGAGGGCGGTCACTCCTTCGGATACGCAGTATTTT; CDR3 protein: CASKRAVTPSDTQYF
V gene: TRBV7-3; D gene: .; J gene: TRBJ1-1; clone size: .; CDR3 DNA: TGTGCCAGCAGCCCTGAGGGCTACGTTGACTACACTGAAGCTTTCTTT; CDR3 protein: CASSPEGYVDYTEAFF
V gene: TRBV29-1; D gene: .; J gene: TRBJ1-2; clone size: .; CDR3 DNA: TGCAGCGTTGATACAGTTAACTATGGCTACACCTTC; CDR3 protein: CSVDTVNYGYTF
V gene: TRBV19; D gene: .; J gene: TRBJ1-4; clone size: .; CDR3 DNA: TGTGCCAGTAGTCCCCAGGGGATTTCTAATGAAAAACTGTTTTTT; CDR3 protein: CASSPQGISNEKLFF
V gene: TRBV5-6; D gene: .; J gene: TRBJ2-7; clone size: .; CDR3 DNA: TGTGCCAGCAGCTTCAGTACCTACGAGCAGTACTTC; CDR3 protein: CASSFSTYEQYF
V gene: TRBV28; D gene: .; J gene: TRBJ1-2; clone size: .; CDR3 DNA: TGTGCCAGCAGGGACGGGCGGGGATATGGCTACACCTTC; CDR3 protein: CASRDGRGYGYTF
V gene: TRBV28; D gene: .; J gene: TRBJ2-4; clone size: .; CDR3 DNA: TGTGCCAGCACCGTATCCAGGGGAAACATTCAGTACTTC; CDR3 protein: CASTVSRGNIQYF
V gene: TRBV7-6; D gene: TRBD2; J gene: TRBJ2-1; clone size: few; CDR3 DNA: TGTGCCAGCAGCGTCCGACGCGGGACTAGCGGTGACAATGAGCAGTTCTTC; CDR3 protein: CASSVRRGTSGDNEQFF
V gene: TRBV5-4; D gene: .; J gene: TRBJ1-2; clone size: .; CDR3 DNA: TGTGCCAGCAGCTTGGTTAGGGGAGGGGATGGCTACACCTTC; CDR3 protein: CASSLVRGGDGYTF
V gene: TRBV28; D gene: .; J gene: TRBJ1-1; clone size: .; CDR3 DNA: TGTGCCAGCAACGTCCCCGGGGGAGGGACTGAAGCTTTCTTT; CDR3 protein: CASNVPGGGTEAFF
V gene: TRBV13; D gene: .; J gene: TRBJ2-3; clone size: once; CDR3 DNA: TGTGCCAGCAGCTTCTGGGCTAGCGGCACAGATACGCAGTATTTT; CDR3 protein: CASSFWASGTDTQYF
V gene: TRBV2; D gene: .; J gene: TRBJ2-7; clone size: .; CDR3 DNA: TGTGCCAGCAGTGTCCGGGGGTCCTTCTACGAGCAGTACTTC; CDR3 protein: CASSVRGSFYEQYF
V gene: TRBV5-1; D gene: TRBD2; J gene: TRBJ2-3; clone size: .; CDR3 DNA: TGCGCCAGCATTCTGAGAGCGGGAGGGCCCACAGATACGCAGTATTTT; CDR3 protein: CASILRAGGPTDTQYF
V gene: TRBV28; D gene: .; J gene: TRBJ1-5; clone size: .; CDR3 DNA: TGTGCCAGCAGTGCCCCGGGTGGGGGGAATCAGCCCCAGCATTTT; CDR3 protein: CASSAPGGGNQPQHF
V gene: TRBV18; D gene: TRBD2; J gene: TRBJ2-5; clone size: .; CDR3 DNA: TGTGCCAGCTCACAGGGGACTAGCGGACAAGAGACCCAGTACTTC; CDR3 protein: CASSQGTSGQETQYF
V gene: TRBV5-4; D gene: TRBD1; J gene: TRBJ1-6; clone size: once; CDR3 DNA: TGTGCCAGCAGCTTGGCCGGGACAGGGGGCTTCTCACCCCTCCACTTT; CDR3 protein: CASSLAGTGGFSPLHF
V gene: TRBV6-5; D gene: TRBD2; J gene: TRBJ2-2; clone size: .; CDR3 DNA: TGTGCCAGCAGTTACTCCGCGGGAGGGTCTTCCGGGGAGCTGTTTTTT; CDR3 protein: CASSYSAGGSSGELFF
V gene: TRBV7-9; D gene: TRBD1; J gene: TRBJ1-4; clone size: .; CDR3 DNA: TGTGCCAGCAGCGACAGGGGGCCGAGGGAAAAACTGTTTTTT; CDR3 protein: CASSDRGPREKLFF
V gene: TRBV5-1; D gene: TRBD1; J gene: TRBJ1-1; clone size: .; CDR3 DNA: TGCGCCAGCCGGACAGGGGCCACTGAAGCTTTCTTT; CDR3 protein: CASRTGATEAFF
V gene: TRBV7-9; D gene: .; J gene: TRBJ1-4; clone size: .; CDR3 DNA: TGTGCCAGCAGCCGCGGGAGACAGACAACTAATGAAAAACTGTTTTTT; CDR3 protein: CASSRGRQTTNEKLFF
V gene: TRBV3-1/TRBV3-2; D gene: TRBD1; J gene: TRBJ1-1; clone size: .; CDR3 DNA: TGTGCCAGCAGCCAGAGGGACAGGGGGATGAACACTGAAGCTTTCTTT; CDR3 protein: CASSQRDRGMNTEAFF
V gene: TRBV7-2; D gene: .; J gene: TRBJ2-1; clone size: .; CDR3 DNA: TGTGCCAGCAAGGCAGGAAGTTATGAGCAGTTCTTC; CDR3 protein: CASKAGSYEQFF
V gene: TRBV12-3/TRBV12-4; D gene: .; J gene: TRBJ1-2; clone size: few; CDR3 DNA: TGTGCCAGCAGCCAGAACTATGGCTACACCTTC; CDR3 protein: CASSQNYGYTF
V gene: TRBV6-6; D gene: .; J gene: TRBJ1-1; clone size: .; CDR3 DNA: TGTGCCAGCAGTTCCTTTGACTCCACTGAAGCTTTCTTT; CDR3 protein: CASSSFDSTEAFF
V gene: TRBV11-2; D gene: .; J gene: TRBJ2-7; clone size: .; CDR3 DNA: TGTGCCAGCAGCTTTACCTCACATGGGGCCGGGGAGCAGTACTTC; CDR3 protein: CASSFTSHGAGEQYF
V gene: TRBV2; D gene: .; J gene: TRBJ1-5; clone size: .; CDR3 DNA: TGTGCCAGCAGTCGACAAAAATATAGCAATCAGCCCCAGCATTTT; CDR3 protein: CASSRQKYSNQPQHF
V gene: TRBV19; D gene: TRBD1; J gene: TRBJ2-7; clone size: .; CDR3 DNA: TGTGCCAGTAGGACAGGGTCTAACGAGCAGTACTTC; CDR3 protein: CASRTGSNEQYF
V gene: TRBV7-6; D gene: TRBD2; J gene: TRBJ2-1; clone size: .; CDR3 DNA: TGTGCCAGCAGCTTTGGGACTAGCGGGGATCCGCAGTTCTTC; CDR3 protein: CASSFGTSGDPQFF
V gene: TRBV24-1; D gene: TRBD1; J gene: TRBJ2-5; clone size: .; CDR3 DNA: TGTGCCACCAGTACGGCAGGGGGAAAAGAGACCCAGTACTTC; CDR3 protein: CATSTAGGKETQYF
V gene: TRBV27; D gene: .; J gene: TRBJ1-4; clone size: .; CDR3 DNA: TGTGCCAGCAGTTTATCGGGACACAGGGTCGACGAAAAACTGTTTTTT; CDR3 protein: CASSLSGHRVDEKLFF
V gene: TRBV3-1/TRBV3-2; D gene: .; J gene: TRBJ1-6; clone size: .; CDR3 DNA: TGTGCCAGCACCGGTGAGACGGACTCTTCACCCCTCCACTTT; CDR3 protein: CASTGETDSSPLHF
V gene: TRBV24-1; D gene: .; J gene: TRBJ2-2; clone size: .; CDR3 DNA: TGTGCCACCAGACCGGGACAAGAGAACACCGGGGAGCTGTTTTTT; CDR3 protein: CATRPGQENTGELFF
V gene: TRBV5-1; D gene: .; J gene: TRBJ1-2; clone size: .; CDR3 DNA: TGCGCCAGCAGTCCGGACAACGCCTATGGCTACACCTTC; CDR3 protein: CASSPDNAYGYTF
V gene: TRBV20-1; D gene: .; J gene: TRBJ1-5; clone size: .; CDR3 DNA: TGCAGTGCTAGTGTTGGTAGAGATCAGCCCCAGCATTTT; CDR3 protein: CSASVGRDQPQHF
V gene: TRBV5-1; D gene: .; J gene: TRBJ2-1; clone size: .; CDR3 DNA: TGCGCCAGCAGTTCCCAGGGTAATGAGCAGTTCTTC; CDR3 protein: CASSSQGNEQFF
V gene: TRBV7-9; D gene: TRBD2; J gene: TRBJ2-1; clone size: .; CDR3 DNA: TGTGCCAGCAGCTTAGGCCTAGCGGGAGATGAGCAGTTCTTC; CDR3 protein: CASSLGLAGDEQFF
V gene: TRBV29-1; D gene: TRBD1; J gene: TRBJ1-1; clone size: .; CDR3 DNA: TGCAGCGCTGGGACAGGGACGAACACTGAAGCTTTCTTT; CDR3 protein: CSAGTGTNTEAFF
V gene: TRBV5-1; D gene: TRBD1; J gene: TRBJ2-3; clone size: .; CDR3 DNA: TGCGCCAGCAGCTCCGGGACAGGAATCACAGATACGCAGTATTTT; CDR3 protein: CASSSGTGITDTQYF
V gene: TRBV21-1; D gene: .; J gene: TRBJ2-1; clone size: .; CDR3 DNA: TGTGCCAGCAGCAAAGAAGGAGGACTAGCGGGAGGGATCTACAATGAGCAGTTCTTC; CDR3 protein: CASSKEGGLAGGIYNEQFF
V gene: TRBV10-2; D gene: .; J gene: TRBJ1-1; clone size: once; CDR3 DNA: TGCGCCAGCAGTGCTCTATCTACCACCCGGGGTAGGCATGAAGCTTTCTTT; CDR3 protein: CASSALSTTRGRHEAFF
V gene: TRBV6-5; D gene: .; J gene: TRBJ2-2; clone size: .; CDR3 DNA: TGTGCCAGCATGTATCTATCGAACACCGGGGAGCTGTTTTTT; CDR3 protein: CASMYLSNTGELFF
V gene: TRBV28; D gene: .; J gene: TRBJ2-5; clone size: .; CDR3 DNA: TGTGCCAGCAGCTATACAGGGGGGGGAGAGACCCAGTACTTC; CDR3 protein: CASSYTGGGETQYF
V gene: TRBV3-1/TRBV3-2; D gene: TRBD1; J gene: TRBJ1-1; clone size: few; CDR3 DNA: TGTGCCAGCAGCCAAGTACAGGGGATCACTGAAGCTTTCTTT; CDR3 protein: CASSQVQGITEAFF
V gene: TRBV28; D gene: TRBD2; J gene: TRBJ2-7; clone size: .; CDR3 DNA: TGTGCCAGCAAACGGACTAGCGGAGGGCGGAACTCCTACGAGCAGTACTTC; CDR3 protein: CASKRTSGGRNSYEQYF
V gene: TRBV6-5; D gene: .; J gene: TRBJ2-6; clone size: .; CDR3 DNA: TGTGCCAGCAGTCCCACAGGGTCTGGGGCCAACGTCCTGACTTTC; CDR3 protein: CASSPTGSGANVLTF
V gene: TRBV10-3; D gene: TRBD1; J gene: TRBJ1-1; clone size: .; CDR3 DNA: TGTGCCACCTCGTTCATGAACAGGGGGCAGGAGACTGAAGCTTTCTTT; CDR3 protein: CATSFMNRGQETEAFF
V gene: TRBV9; D gene: TRBD2; J gene: TRBJ2-7; clone size: once; CDR3 DNA: TGTGCCAGCAGCGTAGTGCCTAGCGGGGTCTACGAGCAGTACTTC; CDR3 protein: CASSVVPSGVYEQYF
V gene: TRBV6-1; D gene: .; J gene: TRBJ2-1; clone size: .; CDR3 DNA: TGTGCCAGCAGTGAATCCCCGGCAGGGGTCTCCTACAATGAGCAGTTCTTC; CDR3 protein: CASSESPAGVSYNEQFF
V gene: TRBV27; D gene: TRBD1; J gene: TRBJ1-6; clone size: .; CDR3 DNA: TGTGCCAGCAGTTTCCGAGGGACAGCTCAGAGCTCCTATAATTCACCCCTCCACTTT; CDR3 protein: CASSFRGTAQSSYNSPLHF
V gene: TRBV27; D gene: .; J gene: TRBJ1-5; clone size: .; CDR3 DNA: TGTGCCAGCAGGTCCCCAGCGGGGGGTCAGCCCCAGCATTTT; CDR3 protein: CASRSPAGGQPQHF
V gene: TRBV18; D gene: .; J gene: TRBJ1-2; clone size: .; CDR3 DNA: TGTGCCAGCTCACCTGACAGCATCTATGGCTACACCTTC; CDR3 protein: CASSPDSIYGYTF
V gene: TRBV6-2/TRBV6-3; D gene: TRBD1; J gene: TRBJ1-1; clone size: few; CDR3 DNA: TGTGCCAGCAGTTACTTGACAGGGGGCAGGGGTGAAGCTTTCTTT; CDR3 protein: CASSYLTGGRGEAFF
V gene: TRBV28; D gene: .; J gene: TRBJ1-1; clone size: .; CDR3 DNA: TGTGCCAGCAGGATCCGTAGCCAGATACTGAACACTGAAGCTTTCTTT; CDR3 protein: CASRIRSQILNTEAFF